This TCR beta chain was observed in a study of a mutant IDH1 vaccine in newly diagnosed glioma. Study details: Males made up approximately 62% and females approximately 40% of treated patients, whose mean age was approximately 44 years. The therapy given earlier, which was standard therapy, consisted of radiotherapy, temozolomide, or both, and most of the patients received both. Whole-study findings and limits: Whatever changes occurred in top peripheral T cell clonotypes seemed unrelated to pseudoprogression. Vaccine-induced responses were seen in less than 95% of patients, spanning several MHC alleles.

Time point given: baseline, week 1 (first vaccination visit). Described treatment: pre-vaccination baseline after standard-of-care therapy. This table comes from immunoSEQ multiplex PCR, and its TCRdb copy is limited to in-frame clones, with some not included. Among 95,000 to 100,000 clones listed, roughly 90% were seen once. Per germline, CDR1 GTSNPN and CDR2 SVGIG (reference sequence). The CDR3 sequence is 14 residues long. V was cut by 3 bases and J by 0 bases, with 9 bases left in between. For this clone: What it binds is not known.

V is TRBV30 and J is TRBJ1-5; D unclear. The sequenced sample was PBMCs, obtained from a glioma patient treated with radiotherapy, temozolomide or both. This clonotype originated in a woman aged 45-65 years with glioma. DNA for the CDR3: TGTGCCTGGAGCCCGACTACTAGCAATCAGCCCCAGCATTTT. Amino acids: CAWSPTTSNQPQHF.